Shown below are 14 T cell receptor beta chains from a single sample sequenced in a study of identical twins (dated by TCRdb to the mid-2010s). The library was produced with 5' RACE. Sequencing instrument: Illumina HiSeq 2000. The public sequencing data were trimmed at Q25 with fastp and processed into clonotypes with MiXCR by TCRdb, which kept only in-frame beta chains. Identical CDR3 protein sequences are pooled into one entry, listed with their most common genes and DNA. The sample table lists under 20,000 distinct CDR3 sequences, around 70% of them with a count of one. In total, the top ten clones hold under 7% of the sample. Sequenced sample: memory (CD45RO+) T cells sorted from blood. The sample's cell subset or site, from its label and the paper: CD45RO+ enriched T cells. The source of these receptors is a young woman in good health. This table probably holds off-target reads from a library built for another chain.

Only a few counts were recorded for this clonotype. The chain has TRBV20-1 and TRBJ2-7; D call uncertain. Germline lookup yields CDR1 DFQATT and CDR2 SNEGSKA (reference sequence). The CDR3 has 14 residues. With 0 bases removed from V and 4 bases from J, the gap between germline ends came to 13 bases. In nucleotides, the CDR3 is TGCAGTGCTAGAGAAGGCAGGCGTATTTACGAGCAGTACTTC. This codes for CSAREGRRIYEQYF.

J is TRBJ2-3 and V is TRBV10-3; TRBD1 matches 7 bases. V was clipped by 7 bases and J by 0 bases; unmatched bases: 16. There are 18 residues in the CDR3. CDR1 ENHRY and CDR2 SYGVKD come from the germline V gene. The CDR3 sequence: CAITPRDSNFFSTDTQYF. The CDR3 DNA follows: TGTGCCATCACCCCCCGGGACAGTAACTTTTTTAGCACAGATACGCAGTATTTT.

The rearrangement uses TRBV18 and TRBJ1-1; D call uncertain. CDR1 and CDR2 from the germline V gene are KGHSH and LQKENI. The CDR3 is 13 residues long. Deletions cut 5 bases from V and 1 base from J, with 8 bases between. The CDR3 loop is CASSGRTNTEAFF. The CDR3 DNA reads as TGTGCCAGCTCAGGGCGGACGAACACTGAAGCTTTCTTT.

This rearrangement joins TRBV13 to TRBJ2-6; TRBD1 matches at 7 bases. The junction had 7 bases not matched to a gene; V was cut back by 3 bases and J by 8 bases. Germline CDR1 PRHDT, CDR2 FYEKMQ (reference sequence). The CDR3 length is 15 residues. CDR3 DNA sequence: TGTGCCAGCAGCTTGGACAGGTCGGAGTCCAACGTCCTGACTTTC. Encoded protein: CASSLDRSESNVLTF.

The rearrangement uses TRBV20-1 and TRBJ2-7; D perhaps matches TRBD2 (5 bases). Germline V gives CDR1 DFQATT, CDR2 SNEGSKA (reference sequence). CDR3 length: 17 amino acids. Trimming shortened V by 3 bases and J by 0 bases, and 21 bases separated the two germline ends. For the CDR3, the DNA is TGCAGTGCTAGGGATGGCCCTACGAGGGCTAGCTCCTACGAGCAGTACTTC. Encoded protein: CSARDGPTRASSYEQYF.

This clonotype was counted between two and nine times. The V gene is TRBV28, the J gene TRBJ1-4; D ambiguous. This CDR3 has 13 amino acids. Germline CDR1 is MDHEN and CDR2 is SYDVKM. V lost 11 bases and J 4 bases, leaving 14 bases between the germline ends. The CDR3 reads CAVWAQINEKLFF. CDR3 nucleotides: TGTGCCGTGTGGGCTCAAATTAATGAAAAACTGTTTTTT.

The J gene is TRBJ1-1, the V gene TRBV30, with D unclear. V lost 5 bases to trimming and J lost 2 bases, with 12 bases between them. This CDR3 contains 13 residues. The V gene's germline CDR1 is GTSNPN and CDR2 SVGIG (reference sequence). The CDR3 DNA reads TGTGCCTGGGTCTACGGGCGCAACACTGAAGCTTTCTTT. Translating it yields CAWVYGRNTEAFF.

Details on this clonotype: One end of the junction does not line up with germline, which may come from a read error. The V and J genes are TRBV7-2 and TRBJ2-6; 7 nucleotides align to TRBD1. Germline V gene data show CDR1 as SGHTA and CDR2 as FQGNSA. The CDR3 runs to 16 residues. CDR3 loop: CATSSDRASGANVLTF. DNA of the CDR3: TGTGCCACCAGCTCAGACAGGGCCTCTGGGGCCAACGTCCTGACTTTC.

The J gene is TRBJ2-1, the V gene TRBV7-9; D is unclear. The CDR3 runs to 12 residues. Per the germline V gene, CDR1 is SEHNR and CDR2 is FQNEAQ (reference sequence). V shed 1 base and J shed 9 bases, with 7 bases lying between them. The CDR3, as DNA: TGTGCCAGCAGCTTAGTTGGCGGTGAGCAGTTCTTC. It is translated as CASSLVGGEQFF.

The chain uses TRBV2 and TRBJ2-7; no reliable D call. CDR3 length: 13 residues. Germline loops: CDR1 SNHLY, CDR2 FYNNEI. V shed 6 bases and J shed 1 base, with 10 bases lying between them. The chain's CDR3 is CASRPTFSYEQYF. The CDR3 DNA reads TGTGCCAGCAGGCCGACATTTTCCTACGAGCAGTACTTC.

The V and J genes are TRBV20-1 and TRBJ2-1; either TRBD1 or TRBD2 may supply D (5 bases each). The CDR3 loop spans 16 amino acids. Germline values: CDR1 DFQATT, CDR2 SNEGSKA (reference sequence). Trimming took 5 bases from V and 4 from J, leaving 21 bases between them. The DNA of the CDR3 is TGCAGTGCTCTCGACTGGGGCGGGTTAAGTTACAATGAGCAGTTCTTC. Protein: CSALDWGGLSYNEQFF.

This chain uses TRBV6-2 or TRBV6-3 with TRBJ2-7; 10 nucleotides match TRBD1. Trimming at V came to 9 bases and at J to 4 bases, leaving 6 bases not matched to a gene. Germline CDR1 MNHEY, CDR2 SVGEGT. The CDR3 covers 13 residues. The CDR3: CASAGTGAYEQYF. DNA of the CDR3: TGTGCCAGTGCCGGGACAGGGGCGTACGAGCAGTACTTC.

V and J are TRBV2 and TRBJ2-1; unclear D gene. Trimming removed 0 bases at V and 8 bases at J, with 11 bases between. The CDR3 runs to 14 residues. CDR1 and CDR2 from the germline V gene are SNHLY and FYNNEI. The CDR3 loop reads CASSEARSLHEQFF. As DNA, the CDR3 is TGTGCCAGCAGTGAAGCGCGCAGTCTCCATGAGCAGTTCTTC.

This chain links TRBV6-5 with TRBJ2-1; the D is unclear. Germline V lookup: CDR1 MNHEY, CDR2 SVGAGI. The CDR3 contains 17 residues. The V end was cut by 2 bases, the J end by 7 bases, with 21 bases between. In DNA form, the CDR3 reads TGTGCCAGCAGTTACCCGACTTATATCGGACCGGTGAATGAGCAGTTCTTC. Protein product: CASSYPTYIGPVNEQFF.